A single sample gave rise to the 5 T cell receptor beta chains below, sequenced in a study of cytomegalovirus exposure and HLA in healthy donors. Primers for the PCR totalled 60 Vbeta and 13 Jbeta. Sequencing used immunoSEQ multiplex PCR; TCRdb keeps in-frame clones, though not all of them. The table has about 140,000 clones, 60% to 80% seen once. Sample: PBMCs. These receptors originate from a male donor in good health and CMV-seronegative.

The rearrangement joins TRBV5-1 to TRBJ2-5; the match to TRBD1 covers 11 bases. TRBJ2-7 matches the DNA end more closely, so the J call is doubtful. Per germline, CDR1 SGHRS and CDR2 YFSETQ. The CDR3 totals 14 residues. The CDR3 region is CASSPGTGGYEQYF. CDR3 sequence (DNA): TGCGCCAGCAGCCCCGGGACAGGGGGCTACGAGCAGTACTTC.

The rearrangement joins TRBV9 to TRBJ2-7, with a possible D match to TRBD2 (6 bases). This CDR3 has 13 amino acids. CDR1 is SGDLS and CDR2 is YYNGEE in the germline V gene. Trimming took off 0 bases at V and 7 bases at J, with 11 bases between the two ends. The CDR3 loop reads CASSVELAGEQYF. The DNA for the CDR3 is TGTGCCAGCAGCGTAGAACTAGCTGGTGAGCAGTACTTC.

V usage is TRBV12-5 and J usage is TRBJ2-5; TRBD2 matches 8 bases. CDR1 is LGHNT and CDR2 is FRNRAP in the germline V gene. This CDR3 has 13 amino acids. V shed 3 bases, J shed 5 bases, and the junction held 2 bases outside the gene matches. CDR3 amino acids: CASGFAGGETQYF. In nucleotides, the CDR3 is TGTGCTAGTGGTTTTGCGGGGGGTGAGACCCAGTACTTC.

The V and J genes are TRBV7-2 and TRBJ2-2, with TRBD2 as a possible D gene (5 bases). The ends were cut back, 5 bases at V and 1 base at J, with 17 bases in the middle. The CDR3 length is 17 residues. Per the germline V gene, CDR1 is SGHTA and CDR2 is FQGNSA. CDR3 region: CASSISLAQKNTGELFF. The DNA for the CDR3 is TGTGCCAGCAGCATCTCTCTAGCTCAAAAGAACACCGGGGAGCTGTTTTTT. Filled out from reference TRBV7-2 and TRBJ2-2, the complete variable domain reads GAGVSQSPSNKVTEKGKDVELRCDPISGHTALYWYRQSLGQGLEFLIYFQGNSAPDKSGLPSDRFSAERTGGSVSTLTIQRTQQEDSAVYLCASSISLAQKNTGELFFGEGSRLTVL.

The rearrangement uses TRBV2 and TRBJ2-3, with D tentatively TRBD1 (6 bases). In germline, CDR1 is SNHLY, CDR2 FYNNEI. CDR3 length: 16 residues. The V end was cut by 7 bases, the J end by 2 bases, with 19 bases between. The CDR3 DNA reads TGTGCCAGCACTTCAAACCCGGGACACTACACAGATACGCAGTATTTT. It codes for CASTSNPGHYTDTQYF.